This paragraph covers one T cell receptor (beta chain) sequence. Its cognate antigen is unknown. This specimen belongs to a study of PD-1 blockade in classical Hodgkin lymphoma. The overall study: With a 2-week interval, patients received intravenous nivolumab at 3 mg/kg. The study, taken as a whole, reports: Newly diagnosed patients were said to have less baseline TCR diversity than healthy donors did. Whatever underlies the repertoire differences (possibly disease activity or prior therapy) remains undefined.

Each patient's relapse followed autologous stem cell transplantation, and brentuximab vedotin exposure varied. Libraries were prepared by immunoSEQ multiplex PCR; TCRdb keeps only in-frame clonotypes and omits some of them. The sample yields about 41,000 clones, about 70% seen once. Germline V gene lookup returns CDR1 MNHEY and CDR2 SMNVEV (reference sequence). V shed 4 bases, J shed 4 bases, and the junction held 5 bases outside the gene matches. CDR3 length: 15 amino acids. The rearrangement uses TRBV27 and TRBJ2-2; TRBD1 matches 8 bases. The sequence was obtained from a human donor with classical Hodgkin lymphoma. The material sequenced was peripheral blood mononuclear cells (PBMCs), taken at baseline. The CDR3 region is CASSSRGLATGELFF. The CDR3 nucleotides read TGTGCCAGCAGTTCCAGGGGGCTAGCCACCGGGGAGCTGTTTTTT.